The entry that follows covers one TCR beta chain sequence. These data belong to a study of blood T cell repertoires in COVID-19. Study context: There were acute and convalescent COVID-19 samples, and they came from the United States, Italy and Spain. T cells, B-cell-depleted T cells, or PBMCs supplied cDNA or gDNA.

As processed by the authors: Amplification of reference gene primers was used by the study to estimate nucleated cell counts. Some clones are missing from TCRdb's copy, which holds only in-frame ones; the method was immunoSEQ multiplex PCR. Clonal size and the V and J genes are those of that table, whereas D and trimming came from the DNA. The sample holds 60,000 or so clones; roughly 88% are singletons and the top ten take around 1.5%. Germline CDR1 DFQATT, CDR2 SNEGSKA (reference sequence). Trimming took off 5 bases at V and 4 bases at J, with 9 bases between the two ends. This CDR3 spans 11 amino acids.

This rearrangement joins TRBV20-1 to TRBJ2-7, with D uncertain. The sample consisted of peripheral blood. This clonotype was obtained from a human donor in a cohort sampled during active COVID-19. The CDR3 bases are TGCAGTGCTCCTATCAATTACGAGCAGTACTTC. Its translation: CSAPINYEQYF.